This entry lists 10 T cell receptor beta chains sequenced from one sample in a study of cytomegalovirus exposure and HLA in healthy donors. In the PCR, 60 Vbeta and 13 Jbeta primers were used. Libraries were prepared by immunoSEQ multiplex PCR; TCRdb keeps only in-frame clonotypes and omits some of them. The sample holds 110,000 to 150,000 clones, roughly 70% seen once. The sequenced sample consisted of PBMCs. The source of these receptors is a man younger than 40 in good health and CMV-seronegative.

This chain joins TRBV28 and TRBJ1-1; TRBD1 matches 7 bases. V lost 4 bases and J lost 5; bases outside the gene matches: 10. The CDR3 has 15 residues. Germline CDR1 and CDR2: MDHEN and SYDVKM. The CDR3 DNA sequence: TGTGCCAGCAGTTCCGCCGCAGGGGGGAGGACTGAAGCTTTCTTT. Encoded protein: CASSSAAGGRTEAFF.

The rearrangement uses TRBV9 and TRBJ1-1; 7 bases map to TRBD1. The CDR3 spans 15 residues. Germline V gene data show CDR1 as SGDLS and CDR2 as YYNGEE. Trimming cost V 5 bases and J 5 bases; bases outside gene matches: 12. The CDR3 nucleotides read TGTGCCAGCAGGCCTTTTCTAGGGGGCGAAACTGAAGCTTTCTTT. It specifies CASRPFLGGETEAFF.

The chain employs TRBV7-8 and TRBJ2-2, with D possibly being TRBD1 (6 bases). CDR3 length equals 16 residues. Per the germline V gene, CDR1 is SGHVS and CDR2 is FQNEAQ. The V gene lost 5 bases and the J gene lost 0 bases, with 13 bases spanning the gap. In nucleotides, the CDR3 is TGTGCCAGCAGCCCGGGGACAAGATCGAACACCGGGGAGCTGTTTTTT. Amino acid sequence: CASSPGTRSNTGELFF.

This chain joins TRBV6-1 and TRBJ1-1, with D possibly matching TRBD1 (5 bases). The CDR3 has 12 amino acids. Germline values: CDR1 MNHNS, CDR2 SASEGT. Trimming pared 7 bases from V and 3 bases from J, leaving 9 bases between. CDR3 bases: TGTGCCAGCACAGGGATGTACACTGAAGCTTTCTTT. It is translated as CASTGMYTEAFF.

The chain carries TRBV2 and TRBJ1-5; the match to TRBD1 covers 7 bases. CDR3 length: 15 residues. J lost 6 bases, V lost 6 bases, and 11 bases had no gene match. CDR1 and CDR2 (germline): SNHLY, FYNNEI. CDR3 amino acids: CASSLRDSTGQPQHF. The DNA of the CDR3 is TGTGCCAGCAGCCTCAGGGACAGTACAGGTCAGCCCCAGCATTTT.

V gene TRBV28 combines with J gene TRBJ1-5; D gene unclear. Trimming left V 8 bases short and J 6 bases short, with 11 bases between. The germline gives CDR1 MDHEN, CDR2 SYDVKM. The CDR3 length is 12 residues. The CDR3 nucleotides read TGTGCCAGCTCCGAGGGTGGTCAGCCCCAGCATTTT. It specifies CASSEGGQPQHF.

The chain uses TRBV2 and TRBJ1-5; D is undetermined. Trimming took off 6 bases at V and 3 bases at J, with 15 bases between the two ends. CDR3 length: 15 residues. Germline V gives CDR1 SNHLY, CDR2 FYNNEI. The CDR3 bases are TGTGCCAGCAGGCGGTGGGCGGGAGACAATCAGCCCCAGCATTTT. Its protein product is CASRRWAGDNQPQHF.

V usage is TRBV7-9 and J usage is TRBJ1-5; D unclear. Germline CDR1 and CDR2: SEHNR and FQNEAQ (reference sequence). V was trimmed by 3 bases and J by 4 bases, leaving 7 bases between them. The CDR3 contains 13 residues. DNA of the CDR3: TGTGCCAGCAGCTTTCCCAGGAATCAGCCCCAGCATTTT. Its translation: CASSFPRNQPQHF.

Turning to this clone: One end of the junction varies from germline; a read error may be responsible. The genes are TRBV25-1 and TRBJ2-4, with D possibly being TRBD1 (5 bases). The germline CDR1 and CDR2 sequences are MGHDK and SYGVNS. CDR3 size: 14 residues. The CDR3 protein is CASSGAGSVNSQYF. CDR3 bases: TGTGCCAGCAGTGGGGCAGGGTCGGTAAACAGTCAGTACTTC.

V gene TRBV11-3 combines with J gene TRBJ2-7; TRBD2 aligns across 7 bases. V lost 1 base to trimming and J lost 7 bases; unmatched junction nucleotides: 4. CDR1 is SGHNT, CDR2 YENEEA, per germline. The CDR3 is 13 amino acids. In nucleotides, the CDR3 is TGTGCCAGCAGCTTAGTGGGAGGGGAAGAGCAGTACTTC. This sequence encodes CASSLVGGEEQYF.